This entry is about one T cell receptor (beta chain). Its antigen is still unknown. The germline V and J ends were trimmed by 6 bases and 4 bases, with 14 bases remaining between them. Germline V gives CDR1 LNHNV, CDR2 YYDKDF (reference sequence). The CDR3 loop spans 14 amino acids. Full-length variable regions came from constant-region reverse primers plus semi-nested Nested Universal Primer A PCR. TCRdb redid the calling of the 5' RACE reads with MiXCR, one entry per CDR3 protein. The table shows 62,000 or so distinct CDR3 sequences, with 26% occurring only once. Treg sorting used a CD4+CD25+CD127-/low gate. Overall study findings and caveats: The larger cohort examined one V-J beta rearrangement, not whole repertoires. Tumor Tregs overlapped most with tumor, then blood, naive CD4+ cells.

The V and J genes are TRBV15 and TRBJ2-3, with a possible D match to TRBD2 (6 bases). This clonotype originated in a female donor with breast cancer. Sequences were obtained from tumor-infiltrating Tregs sorted from the breast tumor. CDR3 in DNA: TGTGCCACCAGGGCTCGGGAGATCGCAGATACGCAGTATTTT. Its protein product is CATRAREIADTQYF.